Below, 5 T cell receptor beta chains from the same sample are listed, as sequenced in a study of regulatory T cells in long-lasting Graves disease. Indicated time point: newly diagnosed GD, antithyroid drugs for less than 3 months. Isolated PBMC RNA provided the starting material for the TCR library. In building TCR beta libraries, iRepertoire HTBI primers were used together with Arm-PCR of CDR3 regions. TCRdb reprocessed the multiplex PCR reads with MiXCR, giving one entry per CDR3 protein. The sample gives 350,000 to 500,000 distinct CDR3 sequences, about 14% of which show up once; approximately 15% is in the top ten. These data were also filed under a second study, of T cells in Graves' hyperthyroidism and ophthalmopathy.

The material was peripheral blood mononuclear cells (PBMCs), obtained at new diagnosis, from a patient treated with antithyroid drugs. Every receptor here comes from a woman aged 50 to 60 with Graves disease.

This clonotype has ten or more counts. The rearrangement links TRBV28 to TRBJ1-1, with no clear D. The germline V gene has CDR1 MDHEN and CDR2 SYDVKM. The V end lost 5 bases, the J end lost 0 bases, and 13 bases lay between the germline ends. The CDR3 covers 15 residues. CDR3 DNA: TGTGCCAGCAGTCCCCTGACACAACTGAACACTGAAGCTTTCTTT. Its translation: CASSPLTQLNTEAFF.

This clonotype was counted at least ten times. This rearrangement joins TRBV7-8 to TRBJ2-7, with D maybe TRBD2 (5 bases). The length of the CDR3 is 15 residues. Trimming pared 6 bases from V and 1 base from J, leaving 16 bases between. Germline V gene data show CDR1 as SGHVS and CDR2 as FQNEAQ. The CDR3 DNA follows: TGTGCCAGCAGAATAGAGGGTGCGGAGTCCTACGAGCAGTACTTC. This sequence encodes CASRIEGAESYEQYF. The full variable domain, completed using reference TRBV7-8 and TRBJ2-7, is GAGVSQSPRYKVAKRGQDVALRCDPISGHVSLFWYQQALGQGPEFLTYFQNEAQLDKSGLPSDRFFAERPEGSVSTLKIQRTQQEDSAVYLCASRIEGAESYEQYFGPGTRLTVT.

The chain employs TRBV28 and TRBJ1-5; D not resolved. The CDR3 totals 13 residues. The germline V and J ends were trimmed by 4 bases and 5 bases, with 9 bases remaining between them. Germline-derived CDR1 and CDR2 are MDHEN and SYDVKM. CDR3 loop: CASSSMLYQPQHF. The CDR3 coding sequence is TGTGCCAGCAGTTCTATGCTCTATCAGCCCCAGCATTTT.

In this sample, this clonotype turned up many times. The V and J genes are TRBV5-1 and TRBJ2-7; a possible D gene is TRBD1 (5 bases). CDR1 is SGHRS, CDR2 YFSETQ, per germline. V lost 0 bases, J lost 4 bases, and 14 bases lay in between. The CDR3 is 15 residues long. The CDR3: CASSLGQQASYEQYF. The CDR3 nucleotides are TGCGCCAGCAGCTTGGGACAGCAAGCGTCTTACGAGCAGTACTTC.

The V and J genes are TRBV30 and TRBJ1-4; the D gene is possibly TRBD1 (5 bases). This CDR3 has 14 residues. Germline values: CDR1 GTSNPN, CDR2 SVGIG (reference sequence). V dropped 1 base and J dropped 7 bases, with 13 bases sitting between them. CDR3 amino acids: CAWSAQGAVEKLFF. The DNA of the CDR3 is TGTGCCTGGAGTGCCCAAGGGGCGGTTGAAAAACTGTTTTTT.